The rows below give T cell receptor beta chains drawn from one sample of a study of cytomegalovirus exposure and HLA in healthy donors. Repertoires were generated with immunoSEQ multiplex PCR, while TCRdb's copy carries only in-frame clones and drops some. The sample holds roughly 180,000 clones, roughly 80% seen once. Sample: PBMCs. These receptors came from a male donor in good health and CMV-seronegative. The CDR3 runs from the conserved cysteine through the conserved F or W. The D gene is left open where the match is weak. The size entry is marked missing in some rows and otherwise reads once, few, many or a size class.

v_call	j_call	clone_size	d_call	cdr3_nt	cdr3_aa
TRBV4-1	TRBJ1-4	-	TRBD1	TGCGCCAGCAGCCAAAACCGGGACAGTTATGAAAAACTGTTTTTT	CASSQNRDSYEKLFF
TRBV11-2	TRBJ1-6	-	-	TGTGCCAGCAGCCGCAGTGATAATTCACCCCTCCACTTT	CASSRSDNSPLHF
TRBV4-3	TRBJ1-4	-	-	TGCGCCAGCAGCCAAGGCTTTAAGGGGGACGAAAAACTGTTTTTT	CASSQGFKGDEKLFF
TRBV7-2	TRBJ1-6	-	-	TGTGCCAGCAGCCCCCAGGCTTTCTTCTCACCCCTCCACTTT	CASSPQAFFSPLHF
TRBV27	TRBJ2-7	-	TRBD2	TGTGCCAGCAGTGCGACTAGCGGGAGTCACGAGCAGTACTTC	CASSATSGSHEQYF
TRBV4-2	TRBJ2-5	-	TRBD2	TGTGCCAGCAGCCAACCTACTAGCGGGGGACGGCCCCAGTACTTC	CASSQPTSGGRPQYF
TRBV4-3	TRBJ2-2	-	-	TGCGCCAGCAGCCAAGAGGTTTCGGTCTCGAACACCGGGGAGCTGTTTTTT	CASSQEVSVSNTGELFF
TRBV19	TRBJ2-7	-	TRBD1	TGTGCCAGTAGTATAGCGGCGATGGACAGGGGTATCGAGCAGTACTTC	CASSIAAMDRGIEQYF
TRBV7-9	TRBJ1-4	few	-	TGTGCCAGCAGCTTACAGGGTAATGAAAAACTGTTTTTT	CASSLQGNEKLFF
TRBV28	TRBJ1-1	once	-	TGTGCCAGCGTTCAGCCAGGTATGAACACTGAAGCTTTCTTT	CASVQPGMNTEAFF
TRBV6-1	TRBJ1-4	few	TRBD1	TGTGCCAGCAGCCTGGGACAGGGAAACGAAAAACTGTTTTTT	CASSLGQGNEKLFF
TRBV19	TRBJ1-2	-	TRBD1	TGTGCCAGTATATCAGCAGGGGGCCTCAACTATGGCTACACCTTC	CASISAGGLNYGYTF
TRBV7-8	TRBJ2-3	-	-	TGTGCCAGCAGCTCCCGAGGAGATACGCAGTATTTT	CASSSRGDTQYF
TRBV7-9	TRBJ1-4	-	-	TGTTCCAGCGGCGGGCAAAATGAAAAACTGTTTTTT	CSSGGQNEKLFF
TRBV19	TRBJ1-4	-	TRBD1	TGTGCCAGTTCGACCGGAGCCGGGACAGCTAATGAAAAACTGTTTTTT	CASSTGAGTANEKLFF
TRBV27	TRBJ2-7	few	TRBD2	TGTGCCAGCAGTTCCCAGCGGGAGATGGGTACCTACGAGCAGTACTTC	CASSSQREMGTYEQYF
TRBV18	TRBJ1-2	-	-	TGTGCCAGCTCACCACGGGAAGGGAGAGCTAACTATGGCTACACCTTC	CASSPREGRANYGYTF
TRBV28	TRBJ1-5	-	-	TGTGCCAGCAGAAAGGGGGGGGCTAGCAATCAGCCCCAGCATTTT	CASRKGGASNQPQHF
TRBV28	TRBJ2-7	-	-	TGTGCCAGCAGTCGGGCAGGGGTAGGGGAGCAGTACTTC	CASSRAGVGEQYF
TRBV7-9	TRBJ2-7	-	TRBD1	TGTGCCAGCAGCTCGACAGGGCACTACGAGCAGTACTTC	CASSSTGHYEQYF
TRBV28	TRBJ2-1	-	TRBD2	TGTGCCAGCAGTGTTCGGGGGGGTACGGTCTACAATGAGCAGTTCTTC	CASSVRGGTVYNEQFF
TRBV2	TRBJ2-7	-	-	TGTGCCAGCAGTGAATACAGGTACGAGCAGTACTTC	CASSEYRYEQYF
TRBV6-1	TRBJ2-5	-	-	TGTGCCAGCAGGTGGACACTCCAAGAGACCCAGTACTTC	CASRWTLQETQYF
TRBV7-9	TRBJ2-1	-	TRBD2	TGTGCCAGCAGCTTAGCGCGGTCGGGCGGGAGAACCTACAATGAGCAGTTCTTC	CASSLARSGGRTYNEQFF
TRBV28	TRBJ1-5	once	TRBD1	TGTGCCAGCAGTTGGGGGGGACAGGGTCTACTGGCCCAGCATTTT	CASSWGGQGLLAQHF
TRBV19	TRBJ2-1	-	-	TGTGCCAGTAGTATGTCACCCAGCTCCTACAATGAGCAGTTCTTC	CASSMSPSSYNEQFF
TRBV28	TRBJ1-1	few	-	TGTGCCAGTGGGCTGGGGGGGCTTACTGAAGCTTTCTTT	CASGLGGLTEAFF
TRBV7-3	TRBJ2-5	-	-	TGTGCCAGCAGCCCGCAGGGGTACCAAGAGACCCAGTACTTC	CASSPQGYQETQYF
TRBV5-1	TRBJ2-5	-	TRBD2	TGCGCCAGCAGCTTGTTGGGACTAGATCAAGAGACCCAGTACTTC	CASSLLGLDQETQYF
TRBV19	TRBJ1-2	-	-	TGTGCCAGTAGTATAGACAGGGGAAACTATGGCTACACCTTC	CASSIDRGNYGYTF
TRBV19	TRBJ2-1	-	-	TGTGCCAGTAGTATGGGCCACACAGTATTCAATGAGCAGTTCTTC	CASSMGHTVFNEQFF
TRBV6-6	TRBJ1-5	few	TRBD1	TGTGCCAGCAGTTACTCAGGGACAGGGCACAATCAGCCCCAGCATTTT	CASSYSGTGHNQPQHF
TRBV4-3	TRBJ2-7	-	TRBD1	TGCGCCAGCAGCCAGGACAGGGGGACCAACTACGAGCAGTACTTC	CASSQDRGTNYEQYF
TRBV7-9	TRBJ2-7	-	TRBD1	TGTGCCAGCAGCCCGAGGGACAGGGTCTGGGAGCAGTACTTC	CASSPRDRVWEQYF
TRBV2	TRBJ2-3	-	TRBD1	TGTGCCAGCAGTGGACAGGGGGGGGATACGCAGTATTTT	CASSGQGGDTQYF
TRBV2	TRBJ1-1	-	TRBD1	TGTGCCAGCAGTTGGACAGGGACAGCTTTCTTT	CASSWTGTAFF
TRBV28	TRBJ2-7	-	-	TGTGCCAGCAGTTTAACCCGGGACTCTCAGTACGAGCAGTACTTC	CASSLTRDSQYEQYF
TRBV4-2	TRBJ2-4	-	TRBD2	TGTGCCAGCAGCCAAGACCGGGGAGCGGGAGGGCCTTTGTCCAAAAACATTCAGTACTTC	CASSQDRGAGGPLSKNIQYF
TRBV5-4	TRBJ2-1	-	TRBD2	TGTGCCAGCAGCTTGGGGGGGCCCGGGACTAGCGGGAGGAATGAGCAGTTCTTC	CASSLGGPGTSGRNEQFF
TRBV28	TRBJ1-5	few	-	TGTGCCAGCAGTCCAGGTTCGGGCAATCAGCCCCAGCATTTT	CASSPGSGNQPQHF
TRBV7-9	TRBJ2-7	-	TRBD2	TGTTCCAGCAGTTTGCGGGGGGTCGAGCAGTACTTC	CSSSLRGVEQYF
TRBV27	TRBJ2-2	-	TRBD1	TGTGCCAGCAGTTCACTGACAGGGACCGGGCTCGCCGGGGAGCTGTTTTTT	CASSSLTGTGLAGELFF
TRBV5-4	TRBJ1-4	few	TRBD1	TGTGCCAGCAGCTTAGGGGGCAGGGGCGAAAAACTGTTTTTT	CASSLGGRGEKLFF
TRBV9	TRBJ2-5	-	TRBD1	TGTGCCAGCAGCGTAGGGTCGACAGGGCAAGAGACCCAGTACTTC	CASSVGSTGQETQYF
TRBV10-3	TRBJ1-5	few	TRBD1	TGTGCCATCAGTGGGGATGTGGGACAGGGAATTCAGCCCCAGCATTTT	CAISGDVGQGIQPQHF
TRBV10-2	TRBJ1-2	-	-	TGCGCCAGCAGTGAGTCTCGGAGCTATGGCTACACCTTC	CASSESRSYGYTF
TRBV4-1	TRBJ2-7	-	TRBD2	TGCGCCAGCAGCCCCAGGGAGGGTATCACCTACGAGCAGTACTTC	CASSPREGITYEQYF
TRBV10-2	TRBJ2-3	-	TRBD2	TGCGCCTCTCACGGCCTAGCGGGAGGGTTGGGTACGCAGTATTTT	CASHGLAGGLGTQYF
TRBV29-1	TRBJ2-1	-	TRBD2	TGCAGCGCCTTGCCAAGGGAGGGCTCCTACAATGAGCAGTTCTTC	CSALPREGSYNEQFF
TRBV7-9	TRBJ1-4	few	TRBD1	TGTGCCAGCAGCTCAGATCCAGGGGGTCACGAAAAACTGTTTTTT	CASSSDPGGHEKLFF
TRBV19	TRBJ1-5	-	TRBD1	TGTGCCAGTAGTTCGACAGGGGAAAGCAATCAGCCCCAGCATTTT	CASSSTGESNQPQHF
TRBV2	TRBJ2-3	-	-	TGTGCCAGCAGAATGAGCGCGGATACGCAGTATTTT	CASRMSADTQYF
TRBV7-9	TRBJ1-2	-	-	TGTGCCAGCAGCTTAGATCTAAGTTCCAGGATTAACTATGGCTACACCTTC	CASSLDLSSRINYGYTF
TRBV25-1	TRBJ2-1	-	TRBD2	TGTGCCAGCAGGGGACTAGCGGGGTACAATGAGCAGTTCTTC	CASRGLAGYNEQFF
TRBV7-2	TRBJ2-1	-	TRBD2	TGTGCCAGCAGCTTCCGGACTAGCGGGTACAATGAGCAGTTCTTC	CASSFRTSGYNEQFF
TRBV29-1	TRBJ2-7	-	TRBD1	TGCAGCGTCCTCAGACAGGGGAACAACGAGCAGTACTTC	CSVLRQGNNEQYF
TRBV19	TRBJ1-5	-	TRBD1	TGTGCCAGTAGTATCGACAACAGGGGAGATCAGCCCCAGCATTTT	CASSIDNRGDQPQHF
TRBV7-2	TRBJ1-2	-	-	TGTGCCAGCAGCTTACATCTCCCGGGACATCGAGCTGGCTACACCTTC	CASSLHLPGHRAGYTF
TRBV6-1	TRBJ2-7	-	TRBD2	TGTGCCAGCAGTGAAGGGGACTACCAAACCTACGAGCAGTACTTC	CASSEGDYQTYEQYF
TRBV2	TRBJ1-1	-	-	TGTGCCAGCGGGGGGACCTTACTGAACACTGAAGCTTTCTTT	CASGGTLLNTEAFF